This record looks at one T cell receptor (beta chain) sequence and its context. This clonotype was detected only a few times. This clone's antigen is unknown. Base qualities are not provided; no much larger clone lies one nucleotide away. The library relied on PCR. TCRdb names HiSeq X Ten as the instrument used. High-throughput sequencing was used to characterize TCR repertoires. The raw public reads went through TCRdb reprocessing: fastp at Q25, MiXCR clone calling, in-frame beta chains kept. Every entry covers one CDR3 protein and lists the most common genes and DNA from its rows. The sample table lists approximately 30,000 distinct CDR3 sequences, approximately 50% of them with a count of one. The ten largest clones represent approximately 12% of the sample. In light of the paper, this sample's time point label describes: before preoperative PTX-NDP chemotherapy. Before surgery, patients were given paclitaxel-nedaplatin as preoperative chemotherapy.

This entry comes from a study of esophageal squamous cell carcinoma under preoperative chemotherapy listed by TCRdb under 2018. For the wider study: TCR repertoires were profiled in both peripheral blood T cells and tumor-infiltrating lymphocytes. The study examined the effect of paclitaxel-nedaplatin chemotherapy on T-cell receptor repertoires in patients with esophageal squamous cell carcinoma. Repertoires from samples collected before paclitaxel-nedaplatin therapy were compared with repertoires from samples collected after the therapy. The cohort comprised about 5 patients with primary esophageal squamous cell carcinoma.

The paper as a whole reports these results and caveats: A significant increase in TCR diversity was observed in peripheral T cells after chemotherapy, whereas no such increase was observed in tumor-infiltrating lymphocytes. Paclitaxel-nedaplatin therapy induced immediate and substantial clonotype frequency changes, with contraction more likely among abundant clones than amplification. Post-treatment tumor-infiltrating lymphocytes appeared to be derived in part from peripheral T cells migrating into the tumor, rather than solely from local clonal changes. A small cohort was used, with only five patients with esophageal squamous cell carcinoma being analyzed.

V is shortened by 1 base, J by 8 bases, and the region joining them spans 18 bases. CDR1 and CDR2 are read off the germline V gene (reference sequence) as SEHNR and FQNEAQ. The CDR3, cysteine through phenylalanine, is 16 amino acids long. The kept DNA is CDR3 alone, 48 bases in frame from the first base. This material was collected from a patient given preoperative chemotherapy. This receptor was identified in a human donor with esophageal squamous cell carcinoma. The donor label of this sample is uncertain. The V gene is TRBV7-9 and the J gene is TRBJ2-1, with TRBD2 perhaps the D gene, on 6 matching bases. CDR3 sequence: CASSLVLGGGVYEQFF. The sequenced DNA: TGTGCCAGCAGCTTAGTGCTGGGCGGCGGGGTCTATGAGCAGTTCTTC.